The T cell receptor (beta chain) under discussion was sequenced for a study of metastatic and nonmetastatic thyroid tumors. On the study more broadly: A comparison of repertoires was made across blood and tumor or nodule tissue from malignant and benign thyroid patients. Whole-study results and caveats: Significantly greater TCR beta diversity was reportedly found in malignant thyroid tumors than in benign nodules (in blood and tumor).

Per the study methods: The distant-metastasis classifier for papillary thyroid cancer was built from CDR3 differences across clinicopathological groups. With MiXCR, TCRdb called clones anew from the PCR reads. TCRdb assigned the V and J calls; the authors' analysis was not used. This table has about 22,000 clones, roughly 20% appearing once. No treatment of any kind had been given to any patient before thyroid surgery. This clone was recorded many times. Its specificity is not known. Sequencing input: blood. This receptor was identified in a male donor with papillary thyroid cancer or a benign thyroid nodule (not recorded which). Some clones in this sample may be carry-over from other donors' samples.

The CDR3 nucleotides read TGTGCCAGCAGCCAAGGTTGGGGGAGGTACGAGCAGTACTTC. This encodes CASSQGWGRYEQYF. This chain connects TRBV3-1 to TRBJ2-7; D may be TRBD2 (6 bases). CDR1 is LGHDT and CDR2 is YNNKEL in the germline V gene (reference sequence). Trimming took 1 base from V and 4 from J, leaving 11 bases between them. The CDR3 totals 14 residues.